This is a list of T cell receptor beta chains from one sample in a study of blood T cell repertoires in COVID-19. The data were produced by immunoSEQ multiplex PCR, yet TCRdb's version contains in-frame clones alone and is incomplete. The repertoire consists of a few hundred thousand clones, with around 87% occurring once and the leading ten covering 1% to 1.5%. Specimen: PBMCs or T cells enriched from blood (not recorded which). The origin of the receptors is a young man who had recovered from COVID-19. Each CDR3 is given with its conserved first and last residue. A D gene is named only where the DNA matches it firmly. Size values are once, few and many counts, or a class for expanded clones, and some rows have none.

j_gene: TRBJ1-5; len: 16; abundance: few; d_gene: -; v_gene: TRBV6-1; CDR3aa: CASSEALEARNQPQHF; CDR3nt: TGTGCCAGCAGTGAAGCGCTCGAGGCACGCAATCAGCCCCAGCATTTT
j_gene: TRBJ1-6; len: 14; abundance: -; d_gene: TRBD1; v_gene: TRBV19; CDR3aa: CASRRTGINSPLHF; CDR3nt: TGTGCCAGTAGGCGGACAGGGATAAATTCACCCCTCCACTTT
j_gene: TRBJ1-5; len: 17; abundance: once; d_gene: -; v_gene: TRBV12-5; CDR3aa: CASGYLRGQAINQPQHF; CDR3nt: TGTGCTAGTGGTTACCTCAGGGGACAAGCAATAAATCAGCCCCAGCATTTT
j_gene: TRBJ2-1; len: 13; abundance: -; d_gene: -; v_gene: TRBV7-9; CDR3aa: CASSLAGGNEQFF; CDR3nt: TGTGCCAGCAGCTTAGCCGGGGGCAATGAGCAGTTCTTC
j_gene: TRBJ1-2; len: 14; abundance: -; d_gene: -; v_gene: TRBV30; CDR3aa: CAWSEEGAIYGYTF; CDR3nt: TGTGCCTGGAGTGAGGAGGGCGCGATCTATGGCTACACCTTC
j_gene: TRBJ2-7; len: 14; abundance: -; d_gene: TRBD2; v_gene: TRBV27; CDR3aa: CATRLAGGGNEQYF; CDR3nt: TGTGCCACCAGACTAGCGGGGGGCGGCAACGAGCAGTACTTC
j_gene: TRBJ2-7; len: 13; abundance: -; d_gene: -; v_gene: TRBV5-5; CDR3aa: CASSLTGTYEQYF; CDR3nt: TGTGCCAGCAGCTTGACAGGGACCTACGAGCAGTACTTC
j_gene: TRBJ1-6; len: 19; abundance: once; d_gene: TRBD1; v_gene: TRBV6-2/TRBV6-3; CDR3aa: CASSIVSGTGSANVSPLHF; CDR3nt: TGTGCCAGCAGCATTGTTTCCGGGACAGGGTCCGCAAATGTTTCACCCCTCCACTTT
j_gene: TRBJ1-2; len: 14; abundance: -; d_gene: TRBD1; v_gene: TRBV19; CDR3aa: CASSTGQGYYGYTF; CDR3nt: TGTGCCAGTAGTACCGGACAGGGGTACTATGGCTACACCTTC
j_gene: TRBJ1-2; len: 15; abundance: -; d_gene: -; v_gene: TRBV19; CDR3aa: CASSMSVGSNYGYTF; CDR3nt: TGTGCCAGTAGTATGAGCGTCGGGTCCAACTATGGCTACACCTTC
j_gene: TRBJ1-6; len: 18; abundance: once; d_gene: TRBD1; v_gene: TRBV7-8; CDR3aa: CASSPEGGRVTYYSPLHF; CDR3nt: TGTGCCAGCAGCCCCGAAGGGGGCAGGGTCACCTATTATTCACCCCTCCACTTT
j_gene: TRBJ2-6; len: 17; abundance: -; d_gene: TRBD1; v_gene: TRBV30; CDR3aa: CAWSARGQGVGANVLTF; CDR3nt: TGTGCCTGGAGTGCCCGGGGACAGGGGGTTGGGGCCAACGTCCTGACTTTC
j_gene: TRBJ2-7; len: 12; abundance: -; d_gene: -; v_gene: TRBV29-1; CDR3aa: CSVRHSAYEQYF; CDR3nt: TGCAGCGTTCGTCACAGTGCCTACGAGCAGTACTTC
j_gene: TRBJ2-3; len: 15; abundance: -; d_gene: -; v_gene: TRBV5-6; CDR3aa: CASSLWFSEPDTQYF; CDR3nt: TGTGCCAGCAGCTTGTGGTTTAGCGAGCCAGATACGCAGTATTTT
j_gene: TRBJ1-2; len: 13; abundance: -; d_gene: TRBD1; v_gene: TRBV14; CDR3aa: CASSLSTGGGYTF; CDR3nt: TGTGCCAGCAGCCTATCGACAGGGGGCGGCTACACCTTC
j_gene: TRBJ1-1; len: 14; abundance: -; d_gene: TRBD1; v_gene: TRBV2; CDR3aa: CAITDRGRYTEAFF; CDR3nt: TGTGCCATAACGGACAGGGGGCGATACACTGAAGCTTTCTTT
j_gene: TRBJ2-1; len: 13; abundance: -; d_gene: -; v_gene: TRBV19; CDR3aa: CASRGGVYNEQFF; CDR3nt: TGTGCCAGTAGAGGAGGGGTCTACAATGAGCAGTTCTTC
j_gene: TRBJ1-2; len: 14; abundance: few; d_gene: TRBD1; v_gene: TRBV4-1; CDR3aa: CASSQGTGNDGYTF; CDR3nt: TGCGCCAGCAGCCAAGGGACAGGGAACGATGGCTACACCTTC
j_gene: TRBJ1-6; len: 14; abundance: -; d_gene: TRBD1; v_gene: TRBV2; CDR3aa: CASSDGTANSPLHF; CDR3nt: TGTGCCAGCAGTGACGGGACAGCTAATTCACCCCTCCACTTT
j_gene: TRBJ2-1; len: 13; abundance: -; d_gene: -; v_gene: TRBV11-3; CDR3aa: CASSPGAYNEQFF; CDR3nt: TGTGCCAGCAGCCCCGGGGCCTACAATGAGCAGTTCTTC
j_gene: TRBJ2-1; len: 13; abundance: -; d_gene: TRBD1; v_gene: TRBV29-1; CDR3aa: CSAGTAIYNEQFF; CDR3nt: TGCAGCGCGGGGACAGCTATTTACAATGAGCAGTTCTTC
j_gene: TRBJ2-1; len: 17; abundance: few; d_gene: TRBD2; v_gene: TRBV4-2; CDR3aa: CASSQEGRSSGGNEQFF; CDR3nt: TGTGCCAGCAGCCAAGAAGGGCGGAGTAGCGGGGGGAATGAGCAGTTCTTC
j_gene: TRBJ1-1; len: 14; abundance: -; d_gene: TRBD1; v_gene: TRBV5-4; CDR3aa: CASSVGTGGSEAFF; CDR3nt: TGTGCCAGCAGCGTCGGGACAGGGGGCTCTGAAGCTTTCTTT
j_gene: TRBJ1-1; len: 13; abundance: -; d_gene: -; v_gene: TRBV21-1; CDR3aa: CASSPLGGTEAFF; CDR3nt: TGTGCCAGCAGCCCTCTGGGGGGGACTGAAGCTTTCTTT
j_gene: TRBJ1-1; len: 16; abundance: -; d_gene: TRBD1; v_gene: TRBV5-4; CDR3aa: CASSLQGQEMFGEAFF; CDR3nt: TGTGCCAGCAGCTTGCAGGGACAGGAGATGTTTGGGGAAGCTTTCTTT
j_gene: TRBJ1-1; len: 13; abundance: -; d_gene: -; v_gene: TRBV28; CDR3aa: CASSPLRHTEAFF; CDR3nt: TGTGCCAGCAGCCCTTTGCGGCACACTGAAGCTTTCTTT
j_gene: TRBJ1-2; len: 14; abundance: -; d_gene: -; v_gene: TRBV14; CDR3aa: CASSPPGRRYGYTF; CDR3nt: TGTGCCAGCAGCCCGCCAGGCAGGCGCTATGGCTACACCTTC
j_gene: TRBJ2-7; len: 13; abundance: -; d_gene: -; v_gene: TRBV11-2; CDR3aa: CASSLIRDVEQYF; CDR3nt: TGTGCCAGCAGTTTGATTCGGGATGTCGAGCAGTACTTC